The 32 T cell receptor beta chains below were found in one sample sequenced in a study of cytomegalovirus exposure and HLA in healthy donors. PCR amplification relied on 60 Vbeta primers (plus 13 Jbeta primers). The data were produced by immunoSEQ multiplex PCR, yet TCRdb's version contains in-frame clones alone and is incomplete. The sample records about 240,000 clones, approximately 80% being singletons. The sample taken for sequencing was PBMCs. Every receptor here comes from a woman in her sixties in good health and CMV-seropositive.

The chain couples TRBV5-8 to TRBJ1-5; 7 bases are shared with TRBD1. V lost 3 bases, J lost 1 base, and 1 base stayed unmatched. Germline V lookup: CDR1 SGHTS, CDR2 YDEGEE. The CDR3 runs to 14 residues. In nucleotides, the CDR3 is TGTGCCAGCAGCTGGGACAGAAGCAATCAGCCCCAGCATTTT. Translating it yields CASSWDRSNQPQHF.

This rearrangement joins TRBV14 to TRBJ2-7; TRBD1 is a possible D gene (6 bases). Looked up from germline, CDR1 is SGHDN and CDR2 is FVKESK. The CDR3 is 14 amino acids. The V end lost 5 bases, the J end lost 3 bases, and 14 bases lay between the germline ends. This CDR3 reads CASSKTGEHYEQYF. The CDR3 DNA sequence: TGTGCCAGCAGCAAGACAGGAGAACACTACGAGCAGTACTTC.

This chain links TRBV6-1 with TRBJ1-3; unclear D gene. CDR1 and CDR2 from the germline V gene are MNHNS and SASEGT. CDR3 size: 15 residues. Trimming removed 7 bases from V and 0 bases from J, with 13 bases in between. CDR3 residues: CASIQVPSSGNTIYF. In nucleotides, the CDR3 is TGTGCCAGCATTCAGGTCCCCTCCTCTGGAAACACCATATATTTT.

CDR3 sequence (DNA): TGTGCCATCAACCCGGGACAGACCTACGAGCAGTACTTC. Residues: CAINPGQTYEQYF. The chain carries TRBV2 and TRBJ2-7, with 7 positions matching TRBD1. This CDR3 is 13 amino acids long. V was pared by 10 bases and J by 2 bases, with 8 bases of the junction left unmatched. Germline-derived CDR1 and CDR2 are SNHLY and FYNNEI. Using reference TRBV2 and TRBJ2-7 for the parts outside the CDR3, the full variable domain is EPEVTQTPSHQVTQMGQEVILRCVPISNHLYFYWYRQILGQKVEFLVSFYNNEISEKSEIFDDQFSVERPDGSNFTLKIRSTKLEDSAMYFCAINPGQTYEQYFGPGTRLTVT.

The sample holds one count of this clone. The chain uses TRBV5-8 and TRBJ2-1; 10 positions agree with TRBD2. Germline loops: CDR1 SGHTS, CDR2 YDEGEE. V shed 3 bases, J shed 10 bases, and the junction held 13 bases outside the gene matches. The CDR3 is 16 amino acids. This chain's CDR3 is CASSSVGAGGPGEQFF. In DNA form, the CDR3 reads TGTGCCAGCAGCTCCGTTGGAGCGGGAGGGCCAGGGGAGCAGTTCTTC.

The chain combines TRBV13 with TRBJ2-3; D gene ambiguous. This CDR3 has 17 residues. Germline loops: CDR1 PRHDT, CDR2 FYEKMQ (reference sequence). V lost 0 bases, J lost 1 base, and 14 bases lay in between. The CDR3 DNA is TGTGCCAGCAGCTTAGGCTATGAGGTAGAAGGCACAGATACGCAGTATTTT. As protein: CASSLGYEVEGTDTQYF.

This clone occurred a few times. The chain has TRBV7-9 and TRBJ2-7; D may be TRBD2 (6 bases). CDR1 is SEHNR, CDR2 FQNEAQ, per germline (reference sequence). The CDR3 spans 14 residues. Trimming stripped 1 base from V and 7 bases from J, with 14 bases between. In DNA, the CDR3 is TGTGCCAGCAGCTTAGGACGGGACTCCCAAGAGCAGTACTTC. Residues: CASSLGRDSQEQYF.

V usage is TRBV20-1 and J usage is TRBJ2-7; TRBD2 is a possible D gene (6 bases). The germline V and J ends were trimmed by 0 bases and 10 bases, with 10 bases remaining between them. Germline CDR1 and CDR2: DFQATT and SNEGSKA (reference sequence). The CDR3 totals 11 residues. CDR3 loop: CSARERDFQYF. In nucleotides, the CDR3 is TGCAGTGCTAGAGAACGGGACTTCCAGTACTTC.

The chain links TRBV11-2 to TRBJ2-7; 14 bases are shared with TRBD2. The CDR3 is made up of 15 amino acids. CDR1 is SGHAT, CDR2 FQNNGV, per germline. Trimming removed 2 bases from V and 7 bases from J; junction bases left unmatched: 4. The CDR3 DNA reads TGTGCCAGCAGCTTACGGAGGACTAGCGGGAGGGAGCAGTACTTC. Translated: CASSLRRTSGREQYF.

The J gene is TRBJ1-2, the V gene TRBV4-2, with TRBD1 matching 7 bases. The CDR3 covers 15 residues. Per the germline V gene, CDR1 is LGHNA and CDR2 is YNFKEQ. Unmatched junction bases numbered 4, after V lost 1 base and J lost 2 bases. CDR3 sequence: CASSQATGLNYGYTF. In DNA form, the CDR3 reads TGTGCCAGCAGCCAAGCGACAGGGTTAAACTATGGCTACACCTTC.

The rearrangement links TRBV7-3 to TRBJ2-6; D is possibly TRBD2 (5 bases). This CDR3 is built from 14 residues. V gave up 5 bases and J gave up 3 bases, with 8 bases separating them. The V gene's germline CDR1 is SGHTA and CDR2 FQGTGA. The CDR3 DNA reads TGTGCCAGCAGCACCCGGGGTGGGGCCAACGTCCTGACTTTC. It specifies CASSTRGGANVLTF.

The rearrangement uses TRBV12-5 and TRBJ1-1; 8 nucleotides match TRBD1. The V segment lost 6 bases and the J segment 2 bases; nucleotides outside the gene matches: 2. Germline-derived CDR1 and CDR2 are LGHNT and FRNRAP. The CDR3 runs 13 residues. This CDR3 reads CASGQGANTEAFF. The CDR3 bases are TGTGCTAGTGGCCAGGGGGCTAACACTGAAGCTTTCTTT. Using reference TRBV12-5 and TRBJ1-1 for the parts outside the CDR3, the full variable domain is DARVTQTPRHKVTEMGQEVTMRCQPILGHNTVFWYRQTMMQGLELLAYFRNRAPLDDSGMPKDRFSAEMPDATLATLKIQPSEPRDSAVYFCASGQGANTEAFFGQGTRLTVV.

In this sample, this clone turned up a few times. V usage is TRBV6-1 and J usage is TRBJ2-3, with 9 bases that match TRBD2. This CDR3 is 14 amino acids long. V gave up 6 bases and J gave up 1 base; unmatched junction bases: 2. Germline V gives CDR1 MNHNS, CDR2 SASEGT. The CDR3 coding sequence is TGTGCCAGCAGGGGACTAGCCGGCACAGATACGCAGTATTTT. The encoded protein is CASRGLAGTDTQYF.

The rearrangement uses TRBV7-3 and TRBJ2-1; D unclear. The V end was cut by 1 base, the J end by 6 bases, with 7 bases between. Germline V CDR1 and CDR2: SGHTA, FQGTGA. The CDR3 extends over 13 amino acids. CDR3 nucleotide sequence: TGTGCCAGCAGCTTAATAGTTCCCAATGAGCAGTTCTTC. Its translation: CASSLIVPNEQFF.

The chain couples TRBV5-1 to TRBJ2-1, with TRBD2 matching 12 bases. V dropped 4 bases and J dropped 0; count of bases not matched to a gene: 2. CDR3 length: 16 amino acids. Germline values: CDR1 SGHRS, CDR2 YFSETQ. For the CDR3, the DNA is TGCGCCAGCAGCAAGACTAGCGGGAGCTCCTACAATGAGCAGTTCTTC. As protein: CASSKTSGSSYNEQFF.

This chain links TRBV19 with TRBJ2-5; a weak D match, TRBD2 (6 bases). This CDR3 spans 13 amino acids. CDR1 is LNHDA and CDR2 is SQIVND in the germline V gene (reference sequence). V dropped 6 bases and J dropped 5 bases, with 13 bases sitting between them. CDR3 amino acids: CASSYGLAETQYF. The CDR3 nucleotides are TGTGCCAGTAGCTACGGGCTAGCGGAGACCCAGTACTTC.

The CDR3 DNA is TGTGCCAGCAGTCGACAGGTCTCTGGAAACACCATATATTTT. Amino acids: CASSRQVSGNTIYF. The chain has TRBV6-5 and TRBJ1-3, with a possible D match to TRBD1 (6 bases). CDR3 size: 14 residues. CDR1 and CDR2 (germline): MNHEY, SVGAGI. The V end was cut by 5 bases, the J end by 0 bases, with 8 bases between.

This clone was recorded once. The chain is built from TRBV2 and TRBJ2-7; D is undetermined. V dropped 1 base and J dropped 4 bases, with 5 bases sitting between them. CDR1 SNHLY and CDR2 FYNNEI come from the germline V gene. The CDR3 runs to 12 residues. The CDR3 spells CASSEGAYEQYF. CDR3 nucleotides: TGTGCCAGCAGTGAAGGGGCATACGAGCAGTACTTC.

The genes are TRBV14 and TRBJ2-2; TRBD1 might be the D (6 bases). CDR1 SGHDN and CDR2 FVKESK come from the germline V gene. This CDR3 comprises 14 residues. Between the trimmed V and J ends, which lost 8 bases and 7 bases, there was a span of 17 bases. CDR3 sequence reads: CASSGAASGGELFF. In nucleotides, the CDR3 is TGTGCCAGCTCAGGGGCCGCGTCGGGCGGGGAGCTGTTTTTT.

The rearrangement joins TRBV5-6 to TRBJ2-7; 11 nucleotides match TRBD2. Germline V gene data show CDR1 as SGHDT and CDR2 as YYEEEE. The CDR3 totals 15 residues. Trimming took 4 bases from V and 5 from J; bases not matched to a gene: 8. CDR3 sequence reads: CASSPLTSGNNEQYF. The CDR3 nucleotides read TGTGCCAGCAGCCCACTGACTAGCGGGAACAACGAGCAGTACTTC.

The chain couples TRBV27 to TRBJ2-1; a weak D match, TRBD1 (5 bases). The germline CDR1 and CDR2 sequences are MNHEY and SMNVEV (reference sequence). The CDR3 is 12 residues long. V lost 7 bases to trimming and J lost 5 bases, with 9 bases between them. The CDR3 loop is CASMTDNNEQFF. In nucleotides, the CDR3 is TGTGCCAGCATGACGGACAACAATGAGCAGTTCTTC.

The CDR3 sequence: CASSERAGISSYEQYF. In nucleotides, the CDR3 is TGTGCCAGCAGTGAAAGGGCAGGGATAAGCTCCTACGAGCAGTACTTC. The chain combines TRBV6-1 with TRBJ2-7; possibly TRBD1 for D (5 bases). Trimming removed 2 bases at V and 0 bases at J, with 14 bases between. From germline, CDR1 is MNHNS and CDR2 SASEGT. The CDR3 length is 16 residues.

This chain uses TRBV6-4 with TRBJ1-2; D might be TRBD1 (5 bases). V lost 1 base to trimming and J lost 7 bases, with 10 bases between them. Germline values: CDR1 MRHNA, CDR2 SNTAGT. The CDR3 covers 13 residues. CDR3 protein: CASSDFVGGGYTF. In DNA, the CDR3 is TGTGCCAGCAGTGACTTCGTGGGGGGTGGCTACACCTTC.

The J gene is TRBJ1-2, the V gene TRBV19; 9 nucleotides line up with TRBD1. Trimming removed 6 bases from V and 2 bases from J; junction bases left unmatched: 7. Germline V gene sequence: CDR1 LNHDA, CDR2 SQIVND (reference sequence). This CDR3 is 15 amino acids long. CDR3 region: CASSPSGQGNYGYTF. Here the CDR3 DNA reads TGTGCCAGTAGCCCTTCGGGACAGGGCAACTATGGCTACACCTTC.

The CDR3, as DNA: TGTGCCAGCTCTTTGGAGAGGTACACTGAAGCTTTCTTT. This sequence encodes CASSLERYTEAFF. The chain employs TRBV18 and TRBJ1-1; no definite D call. The V gene's germline CDR1 is KGHSH and CDR2 LQKENI. With 6 bases removed from V and 3 bases from J, the gap between germline ends came to 11 bases. The CDR3 runs to 13 residues. Together with reference TRBV18 and TRBJ1-1, the CDR3 gives the full variable domain: NAGVMQNPRHLVRRRGQEARLRCSPMKGHSHVYWYRQLPEEGLKFMVYLQKENIIDESGMPKERFSAEFPKEGPSILRIQQVVRGDSAAYFCASSLERYTEAFFGQGTRLTVV.

The CDR3 is CASSVQGGGTYEQYF. The CDR3 nucleotides read TGCGCCAGCAGCGTGCAGGGGGGTGGCACCTACGAGCAGTACTTC. This chain connects TRBV5-1 to TRBJ2-7; possible D gene TRBD1, 7 bases. The germline V and J ends were trimmed by 4 bases and 2 bases, with 16 bases remaining between them. In germline, CDR1 is SGHRS, CDR2 YFSETQ. The CDR3 spans 15 residues.

This clone was seen ten or more times. The chain carries TRBV15 and TRBJ2-1; 7 nucleotides align to TRBD2. V lost 0 bases and J lost 3; bases outside the gene matches: 11. Germline values: CDR1 LNHNV, CDR2 YYDKDF (reference sequence). This CDR3 is 18 amino acids long. The CDR3 bases are TGTGCCACCAGCAGAGAGGGGGGACTACAACAAAACTACAATGAGCAGTTCTTC. This gives the protein CATSREGGLQQNYNEQFF.

The chain combines TRBV9 with TRBJ1-1; the D gene is possibly TRBD1 (6 bases). The CDR3 has 15 amino acids. CDR1 is SGDLS, CDR2 YYNGEE, per germline. V lost 0 bases, J lost 1 base, and 10 bases lay in between. This CDR3 is CASSVAPQGNTEAFF. As DNA, the CDR3 is TGTGCCAGCAGCGTAGCTCCACAGGGGAACACTGAAGCTTTCTTT.

The sample holds one count of this clone. The chain joins TRBV30 to TRBJ2-5; 8 positions agree with TRBD2. This CDR3 has 14 residues. The germline V gene has CDR1 GTSNPN and CDR2 SVGIG (reference sequence). After removal of 1 base from V and 6 bases from J, the junction contained 7 bases not matched to a gene. CDR3 bases: TGTGCCTGGAGTGGTCGTGGCGGGAGGAAGACCCAGTACTTC. Translated, it gives CAWSGRGGRKTQYF.

A few counts support this clone. This chain uses TRBV9 with TRBJ2-1; 11 nucleotides line up with TRBD2. V was clipped by 2 bases and J by 5 bases; unmatched bases: 6. This CDR3 contains 16 residues. Germline CDR1 and CDR2: SGDLS and YYNGEE. CDR3 sequence (DNA): TGTGCCAGCAGCGTGGGCACTAGCGGGAGAAACAATGAGCAGTTCTTC. This sequence encodes CASSVGTSGRNNEQFF.

The CDR3 DNA follows: TGTGCCAGCACCTACGGAGGGGTTGGAAACACCATATATTTT. Protein product: CASTYGGVGNTIYF. The V call is TRBV28, the J call TRBJ1-3; D perhaps matches TRBD1 (5 bases). Germline CDR1 reads MDHEN; CDR2 reads SYDVKM. Trimming pared 7 bases from V and 3 bases from J, leaving 13 bases between. The CDR3 has 14 residues. Filled out from reference TRBV28 and TRBJ1-3, the complete variable domain reads DVKVTQSSRYLVKRTGEKVFLECVQDMDHENMFWYRQDPGLGLRLIYFSYDVKMKEKGDIPEGYSVSREKKERFSLILESASTNQTSMYLCASTYGGVGNTIYFGEGSWLTVV.

This sequence joins TRBV4-1 and TRBJ2-7, with D perhaps TRBD2 (5 bases). The V gene's germline CDR1 is MGHRA and CDR2 YSYEKL. V shed 3 bases and J shed 3 bases, with 9 bases lying between them. The CDR3 has 13 amino acids. The CDR3 loop reads CASSQDWNYEQYF. The CDR3 DNA is TGCGCCAGCAGCCAGGACTGGAACTACGAGCAGTACTTC.